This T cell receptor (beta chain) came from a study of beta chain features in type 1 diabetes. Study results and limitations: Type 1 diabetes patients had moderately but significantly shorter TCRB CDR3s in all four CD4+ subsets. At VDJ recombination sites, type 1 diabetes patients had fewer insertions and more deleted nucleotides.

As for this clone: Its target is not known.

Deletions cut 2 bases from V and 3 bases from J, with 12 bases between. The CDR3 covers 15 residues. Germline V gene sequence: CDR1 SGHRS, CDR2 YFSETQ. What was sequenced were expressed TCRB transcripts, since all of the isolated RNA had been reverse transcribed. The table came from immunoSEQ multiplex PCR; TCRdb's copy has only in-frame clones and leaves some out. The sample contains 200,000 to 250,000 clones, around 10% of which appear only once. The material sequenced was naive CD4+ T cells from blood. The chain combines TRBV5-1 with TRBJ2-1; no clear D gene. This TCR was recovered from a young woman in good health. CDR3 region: CASSLFRFGYNEQFF. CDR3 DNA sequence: TGCGCCAGCAGCTTATTCCGGTTTGGCTACAATGAGCAGTTCTTC. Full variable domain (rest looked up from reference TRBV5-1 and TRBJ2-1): KAGVTQTPRYLIKTRGQQVTLSCSPISGHRSVSWYQQTPGQGLQFLFEYFSETQRNKGNFPGRFSGRQFSNSRSEMNVSTLELGDSALYLCASSLFRFGYNEQFFGPGTRLTVL.